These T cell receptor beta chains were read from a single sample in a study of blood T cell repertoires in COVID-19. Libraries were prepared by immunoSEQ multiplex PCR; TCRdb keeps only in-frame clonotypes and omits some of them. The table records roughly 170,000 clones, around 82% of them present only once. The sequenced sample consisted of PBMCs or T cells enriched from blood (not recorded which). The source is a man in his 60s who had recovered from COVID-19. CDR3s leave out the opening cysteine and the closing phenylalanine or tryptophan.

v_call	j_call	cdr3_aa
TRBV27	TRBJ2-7	ASRPDSRNEQY
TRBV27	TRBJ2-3	ASSLRGTGTDTQY
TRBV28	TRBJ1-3	ASSTWSSGNTIY
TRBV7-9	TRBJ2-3	ASSSLAGGGTDTQY
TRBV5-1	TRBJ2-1	ASSLGAGQGNEQF
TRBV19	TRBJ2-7	ASSIPQGQGSSYEQY
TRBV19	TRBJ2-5	ASSRSYRGETQY
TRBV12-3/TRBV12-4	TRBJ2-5	ASSFLGETQY
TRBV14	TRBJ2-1	ASSLLSSGRGYYNEQF
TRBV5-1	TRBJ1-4	ASSVDSNNEKLF
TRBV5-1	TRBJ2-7	ASSLGGSLSSYEQY
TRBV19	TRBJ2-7	ASSITLAEHYEQY
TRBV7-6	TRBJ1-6	ASSLRLSNSPLH
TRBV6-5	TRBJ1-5	ASSYDRNQPQH
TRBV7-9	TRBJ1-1	ASSTSGLNTEAF
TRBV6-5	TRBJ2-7	ASSYSYGAEQY
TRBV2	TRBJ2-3	ASSIGLAGSNTQY
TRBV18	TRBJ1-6	ASSPLHAQGSPLH
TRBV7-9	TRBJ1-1	ASTLEADTEAF